These 18 T cell receptor beta chains were all obtained from the same sample, sequenced in a study of T cells in Graves' hyperthyroidism and ophthalmopathy. TCR beta CDR3 sequences were amplified from RNA transcripts. HTBI primers were employed in a first-round RT-PCR of the TCR CDR3. TCRdb recomputed calls from the multiplex PCR reads with MiXCR, one row per CDR3 protein. Here the sample spans more than 550,000 distinct CDR3 sequences, approximately 15% being singletons. The specimen was blood. Receptor source: a man aged 45-65 years with Graves' hyperthyroidism.

The chain carries TRBV20-1 and TRBJ2-7; 8 bases are a match to TRBD2. The junction had 12 bases not matched to a gene; V was cut back by 5 bases and J by 0 bases. Germline V gene data show CDR1 as DFQATT and CDR2 as SNEGSKA (reference sequence). The CDR3 extends over 16 amino acids. The CDR3 loop is CSAHLTSGSSSYEQYF. CDR3 coding DNA: TGCAGTGCTCACCTTACTAGCGGATCCAGCTCCTACGAGCAGTACTTC.

This clonotype was recorded at least ten times. V is TRBV20-1 and J is TRBJ2-1, with 11 nucleotides matching TRBD2. CDR1 and CDR2 from the germline V gene are DFQATT and SNEGSKA (reference sequence). The CDR3 length is 17 residues. The trim removed 5 bases at V and 4 bases at J, leaving 13 bases unmatched. CDR3 region: CSAPGTSGSGTYNEQFF. CDR3 in DNA: TGCAGTGCTCCCGGGACTAGCGGATCGGGGACATACAATGAGCAGTTCTTC.

This clonotype was counted only a few times. Written as DNA, the CDR3 is TGCAGTGCTTTAAGCGGGAGAAAGCAGTACTTC. Translation: CSALSGRKQYF. The gene calls are TRBV20-1 and TRBJ2-7, with 8 nucleotides matching TRBD2. CDR3 size: 11 residues. V lost 5 bases and J lost 8; bases outside the gene matches: 5. Germline V gene data show CDR1 as DFQATT and CDR2 as SNEGSKA (reference sequence).

Notes on this clonotype: Sequence at one end of the junction differs from germline and may be a read error. The chain couples TRBV30 to TRBJ1-4; 8 bases map to TRBD1. Germline V gene data show CDR1 as GTSNPN and CDR2 as SVGIG (reference sequence). CDR3 size: 13 residues. CDR3 region: CAWSGQGNEKLLF. The CDR3 bases are TGTGCCTGGAGTGGACAGGGGAACGAAAAACTGCTTTTT.

This chain joins TRBV3-1 and TRBJ1-1; D might be TRBD1 (5 bases). Germline V gives CDR1 LGHDT, CDR2 YNNKEL (reference sequence). The CDR3 covers 16 residues. With 3 bases removed from V and 1 base from J, the gap between germline ends came to 15 bases. This CDR3 reads CASSQPAGGRNTEAFF. In DNA form, the CDR3 reads TGTGCCAGCAGCCAGCCGGCCGGGGGTCGGAACACTGAAGCTTTCTTT.

There are many counts of this clonotype. V usage is TRBV2 and J usage is TRBJ2-7; 9 nucleotides line up with TRBD1. Trimming removed 10 bases from V and 8 bases from J; junction bases left unmatched: 6. The V gene's germline CDR1 is SNHLY and CDR2 FYNNEI. The CDR3 totals 11 residues. The CDR3 is CATPGQGKQYF. CDR3 nucleotide sequence: TGTGCCACACCGGGACAGGGAAAGCAGTACTTC.

This clonotype was detected a few times. The V call is TRBV7-2, the J call TRBJ1-2; TRBD1 matches 7 bases. The ends lost 3 bases at V and 7 bases at J; junction bases unmatched: 11. Germline-derived CDR1 and CDR2 are SGHTA and FQGNSA. CDR3 length: 15 amino acids. CDR3 amino acids: CASSFQTGASGGYTF. In nucleotides, the CDR3 is TGTGCCAGCAGCTTCCAAACAGGGGCTAGCGGTGGCTACACCTTC.

Concerning this clonotype: It may be a read error: a sequence one base away is much more abundant. The gene calls are TRBV7-3 and TRBJ1-1; a possible D gene is TRBD1 (6 bases). CDR3 length: 14 residues. V shed 1 base and J shed 4 bases, with 10 bases lying between them. CDR1 is SGHTA, CDR2 FQGTGA, per germline. CDR3 nucleotides: TGTGCCAGCAGCTTAAATGGGGGGGCCACTGAAGCTTTCTTT. Translated: CASSLNGGATEAFF.

In this sample, this clonotype turned up many times. V usage is TRBV7-8 and J usage is TRBJ1-1; D unresolved. CDR1 and CDR2 from the germline V gene are SGHVS and FQNEAQ. V shed 3 bases and J shed 1 base, with 15 bases lying between them. The CDR3 has 16 amino acids. The CDR3: CASSFVRTGTNTEAFF. The CDR3 nucleotides are TGTGCCAGCAGCTTTGTCCGGACGGGAACGAACACTGAAGCTTTCTTT.

This clonotype was recorded at least ten times. J is TRBJ2-7 and V is TRBV5-5; perhaps D is TRBD1 or TRBD2 (6 bases each). Germline V gene lookup returns CDR1 SGHKS and CDR2 YYEKEE (reference sequence). The CDR3 consists of 12 residues. V was cut by 7 bases and J by 2 bases, with 10 bases left in between. In nucleotides, the CDR3 is TGTGCCAGCGGAGGGGGGCCCTACGAGCAGTACTTC. This codes for CASGGGPYEQYF.

Points on this clonotype: This could be a read error, since a much larger clone is one nucleotide away. This chain uses TRBV3-1 with TRBJ1-1; D not resolved. The V end lost 2 bases, the J end lost 1 base, and 17 bases lay between the germline ends. Germline CDR1 LGHDT, CDR2 YNNKEL (reference sequence). The CDR3 length is 17 residues. The CDR3, as DNA: TGTGCCAGCAGCCAATCAACACCGATTGACCCGAACACTGAAGCTTTCTTT. Protein: CASSQSTPIDPNTEAFF.

This clonotype appeared a single time. Possible read error: a much larger clone is one base away. V and J are TRBV5-1 and TRBJ2-2, with D tentatively TRBD1 or TRBD2 (5 bases each). Germline V gene sequence: CDR1 SGHRS, CDR2 YFSETQ. V was shortened by 5 bases and J by 9 bases, with 20 bases between the two germline ends. This CDR3 contains 15 residues. This CDR3 reads CASSFTGTPARELFF. The CDR3 DNA sequence: TGCGCCAGCAGTTTCACCGGGACCCCCGCCAGGGAGCTGTTTTTT.

In this sample, this clonotype turned up a few times. This chain links TRBV6-1 with TRBJ2-7; TRBD1 might be the D (6 bases). Looked up from germline, CDR1 is MNHNS and CDR2 is SASEGT. Trimming shortened V by 6 bases and J by 6 bases, and 12 bases separated the two germline ends. The CDR3 runs 12 residues. The CDR3 region is CASSSSGVEQYF. CDR3 DNA: TGTGCCAGCAGCTCTTCAGGGGTCGAGCAGTACTTC.

There are many counts of this clonotype. The CDR3 region has the DNA TGTGCCAGCCGCGCTGCTGCGGGAGCTGGAAATGAGCAGTTCTTC. Its protein is CASRAAAGAGNEQFF. This chain connects TRBV27 to TRBJ2-1; 7 bases map to TRBD2. The junction had 14 bases not matched to a gene; V was cut back by 8 bases and J by 7 bases. Germline CDR1 and CDR2: MNHEY and SMNVEV (reference sequence). The CDR3 totals 15 residues.

V is TRBV12-3 or TRBV12-4 and J is TRBJ2-1; D perhaps matches TRBD1 (6 bases). Trimming stripped 6 bases from V and 6 bases from J, with 12 bases between. This CDR3 contains 13 residues. The CDR3 coding sequence is TGTGCCAGCAGACCGTACAGGGCCAATGAGCAGTTCTTC. Translation gives CASRPYRANEQFF.

This rearrangement joins TRBV27 to TRBJ2-3; D is possibly TRBD1 or TRBD2 (6 bases each). CDR3 length: 16 amino acids. Germline-derived CDR1 and CDR2 are MNHEY and SMNVEV (reference sequence). V shed 0 bases and J shed 1 base, with 11 bases lying between them. In DNA, the CDR3 is TGTGCCAGCAGTTTATCGAGGGGGGCTGGCACAGATACGCAGTATTTT. This codes for CASSLSRGAGTDTQYF.

This clonotype was detected ten times or more. The chain uses TRBV24-1 and TRBJ2-7; 9 nucleotides match TRBD1. Germline lookup yields CDR1 KGHDR and CDR2 SFDVKD. J lost 3 bases, V lost 1 base, and 9 bases had no gene match. There are 17 residues in the CDR3. CDR3 sequence (DNA): TGTGCCACCAGTGATTTCGCCGGGACAGGGACGATCTACGAGCAGTACTTC. Its translation: CATSDFAGTGTIYEQYF.

This clonotype appeared many times. V and J are TRBV30 and TRBJ2-3; D ambiguous. V was cut by 4 bases and J by 2 bases, with 13 bases left in between. The CDR3 runs 14 residues. Germline-derived CDR1 and CDR2 are GTSNPN and SVGIG (reference sequence). The CDR3 sequence: CAWNVFGNTDTQYF. The CDR3 DNA is TGTGCCTGGAACGTTTTCGGAAACACAGATACGCAGTATTTT.